This T cell receptor (beta chain) was sequenced in a study of tumor and adjacent non-tumor tissue in lung cancer (dated 2018 in TCRdb). About the study as a whole: The cohort included 12 adenocarcinoma, a couple of squamous cell carcinoma and 1 small cell lung cancer patients. Ages among the approximately 15 patients ranged from about 30 to 85 years, there were around ten men and 5 women, and disease was at TNM stage I to III. In total, sequencing yielded approximately 130,000,000 productive TCRbeta reads, which works out to an average of approximately 4 million reads per sample. Using bulk TCRbeta repertoires from over 14 lung cancer patients, the study set lung tumor tissue side by side with matched distant non-tumor lung tissue. For each patient, one tumor sample and one normal lung sample were taken, giving approximately 30 paired specimens that underwent TCRbeta CDR3 sequencing. Study-level results and caveats: Peripheral blood was not sequenced, so blood TCRbeta repertoires were not examined in the lung cancer patients of the study. A significantly larger cumulative share of the repertoire was made up by the top 100 clones in normal lung than in tumor tissue. Neither the sequencing platform nor unique molecular identifiers are mentioned in the methods. With only about 16 patients in the cohort, the authors noted that larger samples and more detailed clinical data are needed. Significantly higher TCR diversity (inverse Simpson) was observed in tumor tissue than in normal lung tissue (around 450 vs 160, P = 0.0075, Mann-Whitney U test). TCR diversity was significantly higher in younger patients, and greater tumor TCR diversity was associated with shorter overall survival and shorter disease-free survival.

This clonotype was picked up one time. The specificity of this receptor is unknown. The junction and the germline gene differ at one end; a read error may be behind it. Library preparation was by multiplex PCR. Sequencing instrument: Illumina HiSeq 2500. Following protocols modified from ARM-PCR, the researchers constructed TCRbeta libraries through three rounds of nested PCR with primers (Table S4). Before sequencing, PCR products of 200-500 bp were excised from the gel and purified with the QIAquick gel extraction kit. Turning to the authors' computational methods: Trimmomatic was used to clean the reads, FLASH merged the cleaned reads into complete CDR3 sequences, and MiTCR assigned the sequences to V(D)J germline segments. Clonal diversity was calculated as the inverse Simpson's index using VDJtools. In-frame sequences without a premature stop codon were defined as productive reads. TCRdb's own reprocessing of the public reads used fastp at Q25 and MiXCR and kept productive beta chains. Entries are consolidated by CDR3 protein sequence, retaining the most common genes and DNA. The V and J calls were not made by the authors but by TCRdb's processing. The sample table records roughly 82,000 distinct CDR3 sequences; roughly 77% of these occur just once. Together, the top ten hold roughly a fifth of the sample.

RNA was isolated from bulk, unsorted tissue, and RNA quality was assessed with a NanoDrop ND-1000 and an Agilent 2100. Distant non-tumor tissue taken more than 3 cm from the tumor edge was used as the normal lung sample. The donors were newly diagnosed lung cancer patients admitted for thoracic surgery in China from August to November 2014 who had not received prior chemotherapy. Patients who had received previous radiotherapy or chemotherapy, or who had another concurrent cancer, were excluded from the study. Pieces of surgical tissue measuring about 1-2 cm3 were kept in RNAlater solution and held at -80 degrees C until needed. CDR1 MNHEY and CDR2 SVGAGI were looked up in the germline V gene. CDR3 length: 13 amino acids, cysteine to phenylalanine. Only the CDR3 portion is preserved as DNA: 39 bases, with reading frame beginning at the first base.

The receptor was derived from a woman in her forties or fifties with non-small cell lung cancer. The sequencing input was distant non-tumor lung tissue. This chain is built from TRBV6-5 and TRBJ2-7; a tentative D match to TRBD2 spans 6 bases. CDR3 sequence: CDSSTPGRYEQYF. The nucleotide sequence reads TGTGACAGCAGTACTCCAGGGAGGTACGAGCAGTATTTC.